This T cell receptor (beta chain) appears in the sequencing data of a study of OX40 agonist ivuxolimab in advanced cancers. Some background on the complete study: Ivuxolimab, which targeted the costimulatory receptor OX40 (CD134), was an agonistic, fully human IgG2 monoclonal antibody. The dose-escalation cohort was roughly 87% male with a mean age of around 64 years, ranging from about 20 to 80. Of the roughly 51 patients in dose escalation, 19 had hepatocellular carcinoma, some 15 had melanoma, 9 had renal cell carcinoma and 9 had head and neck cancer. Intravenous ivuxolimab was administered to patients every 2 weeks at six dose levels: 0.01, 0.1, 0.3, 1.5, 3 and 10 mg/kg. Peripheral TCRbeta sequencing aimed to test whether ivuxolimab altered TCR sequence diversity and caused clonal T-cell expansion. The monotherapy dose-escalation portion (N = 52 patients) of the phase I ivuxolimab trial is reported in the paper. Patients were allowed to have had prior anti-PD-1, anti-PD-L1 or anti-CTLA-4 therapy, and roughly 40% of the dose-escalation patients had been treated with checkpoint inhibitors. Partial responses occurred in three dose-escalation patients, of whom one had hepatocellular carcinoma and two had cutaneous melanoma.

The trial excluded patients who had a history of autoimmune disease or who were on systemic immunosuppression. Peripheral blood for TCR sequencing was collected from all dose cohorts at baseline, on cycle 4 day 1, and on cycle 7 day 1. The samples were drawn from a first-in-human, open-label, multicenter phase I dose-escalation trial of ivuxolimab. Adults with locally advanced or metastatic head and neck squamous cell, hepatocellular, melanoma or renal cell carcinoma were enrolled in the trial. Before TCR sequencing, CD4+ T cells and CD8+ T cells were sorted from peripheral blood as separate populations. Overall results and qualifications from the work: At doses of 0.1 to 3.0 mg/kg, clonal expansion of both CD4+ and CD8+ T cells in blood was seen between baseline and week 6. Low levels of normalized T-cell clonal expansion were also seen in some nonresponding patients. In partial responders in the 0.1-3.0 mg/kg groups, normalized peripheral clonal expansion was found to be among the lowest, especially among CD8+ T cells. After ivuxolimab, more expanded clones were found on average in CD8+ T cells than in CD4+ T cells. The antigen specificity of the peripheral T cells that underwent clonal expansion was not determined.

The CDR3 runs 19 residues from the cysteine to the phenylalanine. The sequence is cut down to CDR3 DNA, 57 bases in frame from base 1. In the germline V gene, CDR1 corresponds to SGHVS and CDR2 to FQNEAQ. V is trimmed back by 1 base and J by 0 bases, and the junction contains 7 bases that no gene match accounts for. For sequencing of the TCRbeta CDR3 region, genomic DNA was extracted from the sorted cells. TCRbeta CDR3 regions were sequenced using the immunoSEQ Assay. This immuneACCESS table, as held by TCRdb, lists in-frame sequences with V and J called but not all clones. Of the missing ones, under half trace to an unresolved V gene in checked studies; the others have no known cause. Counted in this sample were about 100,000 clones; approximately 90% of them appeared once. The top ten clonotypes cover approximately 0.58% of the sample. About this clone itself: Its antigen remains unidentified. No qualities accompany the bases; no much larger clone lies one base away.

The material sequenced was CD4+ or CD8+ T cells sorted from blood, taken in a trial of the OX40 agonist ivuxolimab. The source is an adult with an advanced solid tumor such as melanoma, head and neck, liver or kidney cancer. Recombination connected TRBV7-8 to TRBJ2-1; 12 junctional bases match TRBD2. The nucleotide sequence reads TGTGCCAGCAGCTTAGGAGTAGGACTAGCGGGGAGCTCCTACAATGAGCAGTTCTTC. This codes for CASSLGVGLAGSSYNEQFF.